The present T cell receptor (beta chain) was sequenced within a study of cytomegalovirus exposure and HLA in healthy donors. Study conclusions and caveats: Altogether, 150 or so TCR beta chains were recorded as cytomegalovirus-associated.

Data came from immunoSEQ multiplex PCR; TCRdb stores just in-frame clones and leaves some out. This table holds about 160,000 clones, 86% found once. Worth noting for this clone: Its target is unknown.

The CDR3 loop spans 16 amino acids. The V and J ends lost 0 bases and 4 bases, in that order; junction bases with no gene match: 6. CDR1 SGHRS and CDR2 YFSETQ come from the germline V gene. While the first cohort had several hundred subjects, the donors belonged to the separate validation cohort of over a hundred subjects. The chain uses TRBV5-1 and TRBJ2-3; 9 nucleotides align to TRBD2. The source material was PBMCs. This TCR was sampled from a woman aged 25 to 39 in good health and CMV-seronegative. CDR3 protein: CASSLGGGANADTQYF. The CDR3 DNA is TGCGCCAGCAGCTTGGGCGGGGGGGCCAACGCAGATACGCAGTATTTT. The full variable domain, its missing parts supplied by reference TRBV5-1 and TRBJ2-3, is KAGVTQTPRYLIKTRGQQVTLSCSPISGHRSVSWYQQTPGQGLQFLFEYFSETQRNKGNFPGRFSGRQFSNSRSEMNVSTLELGDSALYLCASSLGGGANADTQYFGPGTRLTVL.